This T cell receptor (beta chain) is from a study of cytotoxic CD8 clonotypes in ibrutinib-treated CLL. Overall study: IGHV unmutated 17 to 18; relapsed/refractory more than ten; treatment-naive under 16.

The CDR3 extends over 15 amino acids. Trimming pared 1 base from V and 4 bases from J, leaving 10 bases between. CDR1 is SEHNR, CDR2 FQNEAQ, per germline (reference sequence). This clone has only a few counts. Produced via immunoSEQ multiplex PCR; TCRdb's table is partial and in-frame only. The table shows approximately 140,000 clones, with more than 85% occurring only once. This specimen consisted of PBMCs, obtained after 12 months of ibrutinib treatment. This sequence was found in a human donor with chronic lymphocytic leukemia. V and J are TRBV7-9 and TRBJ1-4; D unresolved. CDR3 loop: CASSLDLQHNEKLFF. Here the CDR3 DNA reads TGTGCCAGCAGCTTAGATCTACAGCATAATGAAAAACTGTTTTTT.